Listed below are T cell receptor beta chains from one sample, sequenced in a study of beta chain features in type 1 diabetes. Assay: immunoSEQ multiplex PCR; the TCRdb copy retains only in-frame clones and omits some. Among 310,000 or so clones listed, approximately 10% were seen once. Sequencing was done on a sample of naive CD4+ T cells from blood. All receptors come from a woman between 25 and 40 years old in good health. The CDR3 runs from the conserved cysteine through the conserved F or W.

>TRBV10-3|TRBJ2-7
CAISESDSGPSYEQYF
>TRBV28|TRBJ2-2
CASSLLAGNTGELFF
>TRBV30|TRBJ2-5
CAWRQTRSGETQYF
>TRBV28|TRBJ2-5
CASSPTSGATQAQYF
>TRBV5-1|TRBJ1-1
CASSLGTGDTEAFF
>TRBV6-5|TRBJ2-3
CATRGGATDTQYF
>TRBV4-2|TRBJ2-7
CASSQGTSGRTSYEQYF
>TRBV4-3|TRBJ1-1
CASSPQVNTEAFF
>TRBV27|TRBJ2-5
CASRTGQWGAAQYF
>TRBV5-6|TRBJ2-1
CASSLRAGTSLDNEQFF
>TRBV9|TRBJ2-5
CASSPQGLGWETQYF
>TRBV29-1|TRBJ1-1
CSVAATMNTEAFF
>TRBV7-8|TRBJ1-5
CASSLAGGPNQPQHF
>TRBV14|TRBJ2-7
CASSLGTSGPLREQYF
>TRBV5-1|TRBJ2-1
CASRSLRGNAYNEQFF
>TRBV29-1|TRBJ2-7
CSGRASGVSEQYF
>TRBV28|TRBJ2-6
CASSTAAAGANVLTF